This T cell receptor (beta chain) was captured by sequencing in a study of blood T cell repertoires in COVID-19. Sequencing was performed with immunoSEQ multiplex PCR; in TCRdb, only in-frame clones are kept and a portion is missing. The sample has 190,000 or so clones; about 83% are singletons. Per the germline V gene, CDR1 is SEHNR and CDR2 is FQNEAQ (reference sequence). J gave up 5 bases and V 5 bases, and 11 bases lay outside the gene matches. There are 17 residues in the CDR3. The sample consisted of peripheral blood. This chain links TRBV7-9 with TRBJ1-5; 11 bases are a match to TRBD1. This TCR was recovered from a woman younger than 30 who had recovered from COVID-19. In DNA, the CDR3 is TGTGCCAGCAGCCGTCTCCGGGACAGGGGGGCGGATCAGCCCCAGCATTTT. Its protein product is CASSRLRDRGADQPQHF.